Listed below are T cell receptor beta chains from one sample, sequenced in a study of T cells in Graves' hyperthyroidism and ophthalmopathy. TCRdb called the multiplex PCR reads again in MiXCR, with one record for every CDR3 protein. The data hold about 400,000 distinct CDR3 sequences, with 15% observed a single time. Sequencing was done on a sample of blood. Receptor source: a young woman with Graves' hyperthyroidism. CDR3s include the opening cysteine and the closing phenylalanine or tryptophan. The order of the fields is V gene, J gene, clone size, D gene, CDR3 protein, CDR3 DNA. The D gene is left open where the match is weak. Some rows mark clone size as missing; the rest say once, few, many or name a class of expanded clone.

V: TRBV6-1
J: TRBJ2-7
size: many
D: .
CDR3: CASSSYRSSYEQYF
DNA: TGTGCCAGCAGTTCCTACAGGAGCTCCTACGAGCAGTACTTC

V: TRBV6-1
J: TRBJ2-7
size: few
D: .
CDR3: CASSSGRTSEQYF
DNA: TGCGCCAGCAGTTCCGGGCGAACTAGTGAGCAGTACTTC

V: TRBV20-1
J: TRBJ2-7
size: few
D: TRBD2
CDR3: CSAPTGLAGVYEQYF
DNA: TGCAGTGCACCGACAGGACTAGCGGGAGTTTACGAGCAGTACTTC

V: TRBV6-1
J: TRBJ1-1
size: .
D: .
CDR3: CASSSQRTVDTEAFF
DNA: TGTGCCAGCAGTTCCCAGAGGACGGTAGACACTGAAGCTTTCTTT

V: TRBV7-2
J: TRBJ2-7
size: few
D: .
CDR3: CASSSHRLGSYEQYF
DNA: TGTGCCAGCAGCTCTCATCGACTAGGCTCCTACGAGCAGTACTTC

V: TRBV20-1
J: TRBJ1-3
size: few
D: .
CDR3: CSARTVSGNTIYF
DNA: TGCAGTGCAAGGACGGTCTCTGGAAACACCATATATTTT

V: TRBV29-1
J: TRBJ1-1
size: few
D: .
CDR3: CSVHYPNTEAFF
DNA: TGCAGCGTTCATTACCCTAACACTGAAGCTTTCTTT

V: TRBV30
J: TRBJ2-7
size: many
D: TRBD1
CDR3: CACLTGLDEQYF
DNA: TGTGCCTGCCTGACAGGGTTAGACGAGCAGTACTTC

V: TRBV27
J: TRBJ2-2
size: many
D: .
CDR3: CASSLAYANTGELFF
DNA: TGTGCCAGCAGTTTGGCATACGCGAACACCGGGGAGCTGTTTTTT

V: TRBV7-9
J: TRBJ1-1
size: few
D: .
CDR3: CASSYPNYLNTEAFF
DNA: TGTGCCAGCAGCTACCCCAATTATCTGAACACTGAAGCTTTCTTT

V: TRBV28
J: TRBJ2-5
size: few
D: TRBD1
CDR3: CASKSRQGARETQYF
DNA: TGTGCCAGCAAGTCGAGACAGGGGGCGCGGGAGACCCAGTACTTC

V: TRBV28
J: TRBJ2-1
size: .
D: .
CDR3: CASSLPLASSGANEQFF
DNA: TGTGCCAGCAGTTTACCCCTGGCTAGCTCGGGGGCCAATGAGCAGTTCTTC

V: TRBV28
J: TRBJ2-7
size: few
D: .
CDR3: CASRGWGNSYEQYF
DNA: TGTGCCAGCAGGGGATGGGGAAACTCCTACGAGCAGTACTTC

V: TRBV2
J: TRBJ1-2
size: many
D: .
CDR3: CASSEEREAYGYTF
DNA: TGTGCCAGCAGTGAAGAACGGGAGGCCTATGGCTACACCTTC

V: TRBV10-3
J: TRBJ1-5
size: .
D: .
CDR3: CAISPTVQPQHF
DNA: TGTGCCATCAGCCCGACAGTTCAGCCCCAGCATTTT

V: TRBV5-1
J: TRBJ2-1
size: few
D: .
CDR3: CASSPPASGSSYNEQFF
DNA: TGCGCCAGCAGCCCGCCGGCGTCCGGGAGCTCCTACAATGAGCAGTTCTTC

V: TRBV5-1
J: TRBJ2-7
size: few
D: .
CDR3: CASSLDLRSYEQYF
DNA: TGCGCCAGCAGCTTGGACTTACGCTCCTACGAGCAGTACTTC

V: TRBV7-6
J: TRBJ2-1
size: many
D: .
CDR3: CASSLFRSGEQFF
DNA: TGTGCCAGCAGCTTATTTCGCAGCGGTGAGCAGTTCTTC

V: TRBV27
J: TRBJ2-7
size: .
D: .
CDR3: CASSLSWQGYEQYF
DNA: TGTGCCAGCAGTTTATCTTGGCAGGGCTACGAGCAGTACTTC

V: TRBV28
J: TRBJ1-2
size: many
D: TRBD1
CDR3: CASTPRTGITYGYTF
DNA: TGTGCCAGCACCCCCAGGACAGGGATCACCTATGGCTACACCTTC

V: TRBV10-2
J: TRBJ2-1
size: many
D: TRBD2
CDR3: CASRSGSSSYNEQFF
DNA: TGCGCCAGCCGTAGCGGGAGCAGCTCCTACAATGAGCAGTTCTTC

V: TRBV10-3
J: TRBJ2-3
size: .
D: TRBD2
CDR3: CAISVSGSPTDTQYF
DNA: TGTGCCATCAGTGTTAGCGGGAGTCCCACAGATACGCAGTATTTT

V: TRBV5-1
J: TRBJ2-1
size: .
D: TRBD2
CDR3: CASRTSGDSYNEQFF
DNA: TGCGCCAGTCGGACTAGCGGGGACTCCTACAATGAGCAGTTCTTC

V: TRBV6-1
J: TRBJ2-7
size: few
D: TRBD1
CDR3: CASKLPGQSYEQYF
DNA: TGTGCCAGCAAACTACCGGGACAGTCCTACGAGCAGTACTTC

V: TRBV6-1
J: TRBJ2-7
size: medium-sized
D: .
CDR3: CASSESVVGYEQYF
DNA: TGTGCCAGCAGTGAGTCGGTGGTGGGCTACGAGCAGTACTTC

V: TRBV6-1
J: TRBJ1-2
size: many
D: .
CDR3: CASRDSLSGYTF
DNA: TGTGCCAGCAGAGACAGTCTCTCTGGCTACACCTTC

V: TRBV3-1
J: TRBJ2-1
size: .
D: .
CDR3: CASSQVPPDRRVYNEQFF
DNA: TGTGCCAGCAGCCAAGTCCCCCCCGATCGGCGGGTTTATAATGAGCAGTTCTTC

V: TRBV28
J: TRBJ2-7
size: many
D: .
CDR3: CASSLGGSENEQYF
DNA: TGTGCCAGCAGTTTAGGAGGGAGTGAAAACGAGCAGTACTTC

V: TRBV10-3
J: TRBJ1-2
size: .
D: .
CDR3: CAISEGPAEGYTF
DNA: TGTGCCATCAGTGAGGGCCCGGCGGAAGGCTACACCTTC

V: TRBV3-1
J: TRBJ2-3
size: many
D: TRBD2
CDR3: CASSQGLAGPSLQYF
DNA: TGTGCCAGCAGCCAAGGACTAGCGGGCCCTTCACTCCAGTATTTT

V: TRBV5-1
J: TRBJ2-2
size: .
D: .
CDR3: CASSPHEQMNTGELFF
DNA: TGCGCCAGCAGCCCCCACGAACAGATGAACACCGGGGAGCTGTTTTTT

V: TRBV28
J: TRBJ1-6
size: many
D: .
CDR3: CASSLAKGVNSPLHF
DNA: TGTGCCAGCAGTTTAGCGAAGGGGGTTAATTCACCCCTCCACTTT

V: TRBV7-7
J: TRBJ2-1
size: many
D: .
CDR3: CASSPQAAAYNEQFF
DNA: TGTGCTAGCAGCCCCCAAGCAGCCGCCTACAATGAGCAGTTCTTC

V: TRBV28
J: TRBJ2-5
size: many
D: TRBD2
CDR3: CASSPGLAGAEQETQYF
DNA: TGTGCCAGCAGCCCCGGACTAGCGGGAGCCGAACAAGAGACCCAGTACTTC

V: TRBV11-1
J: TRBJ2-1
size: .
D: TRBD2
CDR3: CASSQGLAGGHPFF
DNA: TGTGCCAGCAGCCAAGGACTAGCGGGAGGGCATCCGTTCTTC

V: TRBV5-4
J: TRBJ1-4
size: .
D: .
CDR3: CASSTGTERGSQKLFF
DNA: TGTGCCAGCAGCACGGGGACCGAGCGGGGAAGTCAAAAACTGTTTTTT

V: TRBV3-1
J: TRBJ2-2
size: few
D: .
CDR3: CASSQDSTTNTGELFF
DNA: TGTGCCAGCAGCCAAGATTCGACCACGAACACCGGGGAGCTGTTTTTT

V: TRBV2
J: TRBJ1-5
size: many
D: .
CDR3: CASSEALRHPGPQHF
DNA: TGTGCCAGCAGTGAAGCGCTTAGGCACCCAGGGCCCCAGCATTTT